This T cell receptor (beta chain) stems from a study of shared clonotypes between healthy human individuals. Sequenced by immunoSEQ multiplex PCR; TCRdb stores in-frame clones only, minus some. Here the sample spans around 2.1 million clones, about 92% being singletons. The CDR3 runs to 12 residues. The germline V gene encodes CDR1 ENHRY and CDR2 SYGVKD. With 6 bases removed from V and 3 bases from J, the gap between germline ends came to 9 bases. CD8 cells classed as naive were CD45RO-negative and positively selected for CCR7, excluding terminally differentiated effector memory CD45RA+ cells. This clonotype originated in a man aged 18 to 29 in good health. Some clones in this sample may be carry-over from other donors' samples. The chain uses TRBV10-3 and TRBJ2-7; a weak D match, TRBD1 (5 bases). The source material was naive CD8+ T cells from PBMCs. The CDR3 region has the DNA TGTGCCATCAGCGACAGAAGCTACGAGCAGTACTTC. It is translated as CAISDRSYEQYF.